These T cell receptor beta chains were read from a single sample in a study of cytomegalovirus exposure and HLA in healthy donors. Method: immunoSEQ multiplex PCR; TCRdb's copy keeps in-frame clones and lacks some. The sample lists some 120,000 clones, roughly 95% occurring once. The specimen was PBMCs. The receptors were sampled from a man aged 18 to 30 in good health and CMV-seronegative. Each CDR3 is given with its conserved first and last residue. The D gene is left open where the match is weak. Clone sizes are given selectively: once, few, many, or a class where the clone is expanded.

clone size	V gene	J gene	D gene	CDR3 DNA	CDR3 protein
.	TRBV15	TRBJ1-1	TRBD1	TGTGCCACCAGCACGGGACAGACCACTGAAGCTTTCTTT	CATSTGQTTEAFF
.	TRBV18	TRBJ1-5	TRBD1	TGTGCCAGCTCCGGGACAGGGGGCGTCGGGAGCAATCAGCCCCAGCATTTT	CASSGTGGVGSNQPQHF
.	TRBV5-1	TRBJ1-2	TRBD1	TGCGCCAGCAGCTTGGGGGACAGCGACGGACGGGGTAGGGGCTACACCTTC	CASSLGDSDGRGRGYTF
.	TRBV7-6	TRBJ2-1	TRBD2	TGTGCCAGCAGCTTAGCCGTGACTAGCGGACCCTACAATGAGCAGTTCTTC	CASSLAVTSGPYNEQFF
.	TRBV11-2	TRBJ2-5	TRBD2	TGTGCCAGCAGCCAAGGCGGGCTAGCGGGACTCCAAGAGACCCAGTACTTC	CASSQGGLAGLQETQYF
.	TRBV9	TRBJ1-3	TRBD1	TGTGCCAGCAGCGCCATTGGGACAGTCGCTGGAAACACCATATATTTT	CASSAIGTVAGNTIYF
.	TRBV5-1	TRBJ2-7	.	TGCGCCAGCAGCTTAGGAGGGAATTACGAGCAGTACTTC	CASSLGGNYEQYF
.	TRBV9	TRBJ2-7	.	TGTGCCAGCAGCGTAGAAGGGGAGGACTACGAGCAGTACTTC	CASSVEGEDYEQYF
.	TRBV5-1	TRBJ2-2	.	TGCGCCAGCAGCCTAGGGGGGACAGCGAACACCGGGGAGCTGTTTTTT	CASSLGGTANTGELFF
.	TRBV5-1	TRBJ1-3	TRBD1	TGCGCCAGCAGCTTTACCGGGACAGAGGGAAACACCATATATTTT	CASSFTGTEGNTIYF
.	TRBV7-2	TRBJ2-1	TRBD2	TGTGCCAGCAGCCCTATTACTAGCGGGAGAATCAATGAGCAGTTCTTC	CASSPITSGRINEQFF
once	TRBV7-6	TRBJ2-7	TRBD2	TGTGCCAGCAGCTTAGGCCCCAGGGGCGGGACTAGCTCCTACGAGCAGTACTTC	CASSLGPRGGTSSYEQYF
.	TRBV6-1	TRBJ2-4	.	TGTGCCAGCAGGGATGGAGTAGCCAAAAACATTCAGTACTTC	CASRDGVAKNIQYF
.	TRBV19	TRBJ2-1	TRBD1	TGTGCCAGTAGTATTAAAGGACAGGGGAGGAATGAGCAGTTCTTC	CASSIKGQGRNEQFF
.	TRBV6-1	TRBJ1-2	.	TGTGCCAGCATTGGTGGGCCTAACTATGGCTACACCTTC	CASIGGPNYGYTF
.	TRBV4-3	TRBJ2-2	TRBD2	TGCGCCAGCAGCCAAGCGGGTTGGCGGGAGGGCAAGCACCGGGGAGCTGTTTTT	CASSQAGWREGKHRGAVF
.	TRBV9	TRBJ2-1	TRBD2	TGTGCCAGCAGCTCAGGGACTATGGGGCAGTTCTTC	CASSSGTMGQFF
.	TRBV5-4	TRBJ2-7	TRBD2	TGTGCCAGCAGCCCGTCCGGGAGGGTACGCGAGCAGTACTTC	CASSPSGRVREQYF
.	TRBV7-3	TRBJ2-2	.	TGTGCCAGCAGCTTATTCGGGGGTTCGGACACCGGGGAGCTGTTTTTT	CASSLFGGSDTGELFF
.	TRBV28	TRBJ1-5	.	TGTGCCAGCAGAACGACTCCGCCGAATCAGCCCCAGCATTTT	CASRTTPPNQPQHF
.	TRBV18	TRBJ2-1	.	TGTGCCAGCTCCCCCCAGGTCTACCCGATACAGGGCCTGAGGGGCAATGAGCAGTTCTTC	CASSPQVYPIQGLRGNEQFF
.	TRBV9	TRBJ2-3	.	TGTGCCAGCAGCGTAGGGGACTCACTCACAGATACGCAGTATTTT	CASSVGDSLTDTQYF
.	TRBV4-1	TRBJ2-1	TRBD2	TGCGCCAGCAGCCCCGGACTAGCGGGTAATGAGCAGTTCTTC	CASSPGLAGNEQFF
once	TRBV5-4	TRBJ1-3	.	TGTGCCAGCAGCTATAGGGGTTCTGGAAACACCATATATTTT	CASSYRGSGNTIYF
.	TRBV9	TRBJ2-5	TRBD2	TGTGCCAGCAGCGTAGCAGCCACGGGGGGAGAGACCCAGTACTTC	CASSVAATGGETQYF
.	TRBV7-2	TRBJ2-7	.	TGTGCCAGCAGCTTAGTCATCGGCGAGCAGTACTTC	CASSLVIGEQYF
.	TRBV7-9	TRBJ2-1	.	TGTGCAACCCGGGCCGCAGGGTTCAATGAGCAGTTCTTC	CATRAAGFNEQFF
.	TRBV4-1	TRBJ1-5	.	TGCGCCAGCAGAGTAATGCAGGGAATTAATCAGCCCCAGCATTTT	CASRVMQGINQPQHF
.	TRBV13	TRBJ2-1	TRBD2	TGTGCCAGCCGCTGGCGGGGTAGCGGGACCTCTGGCGACAATGAGCAGTTCTTC	CASRWRGSGTSGDNEQFF
.	TRBV7-9	TRBJ2-2	TRBD1	TGTGCCAGCAGCCCACGGGACAGGGGCAAGGGGGAGCTGTTTTTT	CASSPRDRGKGELFF
.	TRBV27	TRBJ2-6	.	TGTGCCAGCGGACTCGCGAGCCAGGTTGTTGTGTCGTCCAACGTCCTGACTTTC	CASGLASQVVVSSNVLTF
.	TRBV4-3	TRBJ2-1	TRBD1	TGCGCCAGCAGCCAAGATAGGGGGACAGGGCTCAATGAGCAGTTCTTC	CASSQDRGTGLNEQFF
.	TRBV28	TRBJ2-7	TRBD1	TGTGCCAGCAGTGAAACAGGGGACGAGCAGTACTTC	CASSETGDEQYF
.	TRBV4-1	TRBJ2-7	TRBD1	TGCGCCAGCAGCTACTCACCCGCCGGGACAGGGGGCTACGAGCAGTACTTC	CASSYSPAGTGGYEQYF